The text below deals with one T cell receptor (beta chain). With 1 base clipped from V and 2 bases from J, the junction kept 3 bases outside the gene matches. The V gene's germline CDR1 is SEHNR and CDR2 FQNEAQ (reference sequence). The CDR3 runs 15 residues. Per the original data handling: Estimates of nucleated cell counts were drawn from the amplification of reference gene primers. Method: immunoSEQ multiplex PCR; TCRdb's copy keeps in-frame clones and lacks some. V and J calls and clone size come straight from that table; D and trimming were deduced from the DNA. The sample yields roughly 140,000 clones, around 80% seen once. The data were taken from a study of blood T cell repertoires in COVID-19.

This chain links TRBV7-9 with TRBJ2-3, with 7 nucleotides matching TRBD2. Sequencing used peripheral blood. This TCR came from a man aged 55 to 70 with acute or convalescent COVID-19. CDR3 sequence: CASSLVAGNTDTQYF. The DNA for the CDR3 is TGTGCCAGCAGCTTAGTAGCGGGTAACACAGATACGCAGTATTTT.